This record concerns one T cell receptor (beta chain) sequence. Which antigen it targets is not known. Per-base quality was not reported, and no clone a single base away is much larger than it. At study entry, adolescents were screened for latent tuberculosis infection using a tuberculin skin test and the QuantiFERON-TB GOLD In-Tube IGRA. Immunosequencing of unsorted cryopreserved PBMC covered, on average, about 91,000 T cells per clinical donor. Eleven high schools in the Worcester region of the Western Cape, South Africa, served as enrollment sites for adolescents aged 12 to 18 years. Ten or so adolescents infected with M. tuberculosis and around 10 uninfected adolescents were chosen and matched for age and sex. PBMC from adolescents were isolated by density centrifugation from freshly drawn heparinized blood and then cryopreserved. These data are taken from a study of T cells in tuberculosis (dated by TCRdb to 2017 to 2018). For the wider study: In the study, CD1B tetramers and high-throughput TCR immunosequencing were combined to characterize T cells specific for the mycobacterial lipid antigen glucose monomycolate (GMM). With over nine people per group, a South African clinical cohort compared IGRA-negative adolescents, IGRA-positive adolescents with latent tuberculosis, and adults with active tuberculosis.

The germline V gene encodes CDR1 SEHNR and CDR2 FQNEAQ (reference sequence). V and J are truncated by 4 bases and 0 bases respectively, leaving an intervening sequence of 13 bases. From cysteine to phenylalanine, the CDR3 is 16 amino acids long. Only CDR3 DNA remains: 48 bases, in frame from the first base. What the study reported, not specific to this receptor: A classifier using the diverse GMM-specific repertoire reached approximately 90% accuracy (AUROC under 0.95), compared with around 68% accuracy using GEM motif frequencies. Smaller mean NN-distances to GMM-specific TCRs were observed in active tuberculosis TCR-alpha repertoires than in IGRA-negative controls, suggesting clonal expansion of GMM-specific TCRs. The smaller NN-distances in active tuberculosis patients were driven in part by shorter CDR3-alpha lengths, while the difference seen for TCR-beta was not statistically significant. Clinical samples were selected based on which cryopreserved specimens were available, and the active tuberculosis cases were adults whereas the controls were adolescents.

TCR libraries were generated with the immunoSEQ multiplex PCR assay, using TCR-beta and/or TCR-alpha/delta assays for each sample. Amplified TCR libraries were sequenced on the Illumina high-throughput platform. Concerning the study's data processing: Clustering and dimensionality reduction relied on pairwise TCRdist distances among GMM-specific receptors from T cells that were either sorted ex vivo or expanded in vitro. Each clinical repertoire was scored by mean NN-distance, the average TCRdist to the nearest 10% of tetramer-positive reference sequences. GEM TCR motif frequency was calculated as the fraction of unique TCRs that matched known GEM sequences by V/J usage and CDR3 length. Linear discriminant analysis with leave-one-out cross-validation, implemented in scikit-learn, was used to classify active tuberculosis. TCRdb provides this immuneACCESS table in a form limited to in-frame rearrangements. Some clones are lacking; in checked studies, under half of them reflect an unresolved V gene, and why the rest are absent is not known. D and trimming come from the DNA, and the V and J calls and clone size come from that table. The sample profile shows around 45,000 clones; around 94% of them were found once. The ten largest clonotypes hold about 2% of the sample.

This receptor chain uses TRBV7-9 and TRBJ2-1; TRBD2 might be the D gene, on 5 matching bases. What was sequenced was PBMCs. The origin of this receptor is a donor between 10 and 35 years old with latent tuberculosis or without tuberculosis infection. Some clones in this sample may be carry-over from other donors' samples. The DNA is as follows: TGTGCCAGCAGCTCCCCCCCAGAGGGCTCCTACAATGAGCAGTTCTTC. It codes for CASSSPPEGSYNEQFF.